A single sample is the source of the 23 T cell receptor beta chains below, sequenced in a study of control samples from healthy donors and cancer patients. The assay was immunoSEQ multiplex PCR, and TCRdb's table has in-frame clones only and misses some. Of roughly 400,000 clones listed, 80% to 95% are singletons. Sequenced sample: PBMCs. The receptors stem from a man aged 35-49 years with head and neck cancer.

The chain couples TRBV28 to TRBJ1-2; D might be TRBD1 (6 bases). The CDR3 sequence is 15 residues long. The germline V gene encodes CDR1 MDHEN and CDR2 SYDVKM. The V end lost 2 bases, the J end lost 2 bases, and 12 bases lay between the germline ends. CDR3 DNA sequence: TGTGCCAGCAGTTTACAGGGGATAGGCAACTATGGCTACACCTTC. Its translation: CASSLQGIGNYGYTF.

The chain carries TRBV20-1 and TRBJ2-7; 7 bases match TRBD2. The V gene's germline CDR1 is DFQATT and CDR2 SNEGSKA (reference sequence). This CDR3 has 11 amino acids. V lost 3 bases to trimming and J lost 5 bases; unmatched junction nucleotides: 1. The CDR3: CSASGGDEQYF. DNA of the CDR3: TGCAGTGCTAGTGGGGGGGACGAGCAGTACTTC.

This chain uses TRBV5-4 with TRBJ2-3; 7 positions agree with TRBD1. CDR3 length: 15 residues. The V segment lost 0 bases and the J segment 2 bases; nucleotides outside the gene matches: 3. Per germline, CDR1 SGHNT and CDR2 YYREEE (reference sequence). The CDR3 coding sequence is TGTGCCAGCAGCTTGGAGGGGGCCACCACAGATACGCAGTATTTT. Translation: CASSLEGATTDTQYF.

This chain links TRBV14 with TRBJ2-5; D uncertain. The V and J ends lost 2 bases and 1 base respectively, with 5 bases between them. CDR1 SGHDN and CDR2 FVKESK come from the germline V gene. This CDR3 is built from 13 residues. The CDR3 protein is CASSQLVQETQYF. Here the CDR3 DNA reads TGTGCCAGCAGCCAACTAGTCCAAGAGACCCAGTACTTC.

A remark on this clone: The same CDR3 is also encoded by other DNA sequences in this sample. The chain is built from TRBV18 and TRBJ2-2; TRBD1 or TRBD2 may be the D gene (5 bases each). This CDR3 is built from 15 residues. Germline CDR1 is KGHSH and CDR2 is LQKENI. V lost 6 bases, J lost 0 bases, and 11 bases lay in between. The CDR3 coding sequence is TGTGCCAGCTCCCCCGGGACGGCGAACACCGGGGAGCTGTTTTTT. Translated: CASSPGTANTGELFF.

The CDR3 DNA reads as TGTGCCACCAGTGGGGCAACCCCCTACGAGCAGTACTTC. It yields the protein CATSGATPYEQYF. The gene calls are TRBV24-1 and TRBJ2-7; D gene unclear. The CDR3 runs 13 residues. The germline V and J ends were trimmed by 5 bases and 2 bases, with 9 bases remaining between them. In germline, CDR1 is KGHDR, CDR2 SFDVKD.

The chain joins TRBV2 to TRBJ1-6; TRBD1 aligns across 7 bases. Trimming cost V 0 bases and J 13 bases; bases outside gene matches: 6. The CDR3 has 14 residues. The germline V gene encodes CDR1 SNHLY and CDR2 FYNNEI. This CDR3 reads CASSEALRGSPLHF. In nucleotides, the CDR3 is TGTGCCAGCAGTGAAGCCCTCAGGGGGTCTCCCCTCCACTTT.

This chain joins TRBV10-3 and TRBJ2-7; either TRBD1 or TRBD2 may fit D (6 bases each). Trimming removed 10 bases from V and 3 bases from J, with 13 bases in between. Germline CDR1 reads ENHRY; CDR2 reads SYGVKD. The CDR3 length is 12 residues. Here the CDR3 DNA reads TGTGCCACGGGGGCGAGATTCTACGAGCAGTACTTC. Residues: CATGARFYEQYF.

V usage is TRBV19 and J usage is TRBJ1-5; TRBD1 is a possible D gene (5 bases). V was clipped by 1 base and J by 5 bases, with 12 bases between them. CDR3 length: 15 amino acids. Germline V gives CDR1 LNHDA, CDR2 SQIVND (reference sequence). The CDR3 DNA reads as TGTGCCAGTAGTATAGGCGGGGCCAGGGATCAGCCCCAGCATTTT. It yields the protein CASSIGGARDQPQHF. Filled out from reference TRBV19 and TRBJ1-5, the complete variable domain reads DGGITQSPKYLFRKEGQNVTLSCEQNLNHDAMYWYRQDPGQGLRLIYYSQIVNDFQKGDIAEGYSVSREKKESFPLTVTSAQKNPTAFYLCASSIGGARDQPQHFGDGTRLSIL.

This chain uses TRBV4-3 with TRBJ1-1; D unclear. Trimming took off 0 bases at V and 0 bases at J, with 8 bases between the two ends. The CDR3 consists of 15 residues. CDR1 and CDR2 (germline): LGHNA, YSLEER. The DNA for the CDR3 is TGCGCCAGCAGCCAAGAGAGAGGGATGAACACTGAAGCTTTCTTT. Translation gives CASSQERGMNTEAFF.

The rearrangement links TRBV2 to TRBJ2-3, with 10 positions matching TRBD1. Germline V gene data show CDR1 as SNHLY and CDR2 as FYNNEI. The CDR3 contains 15 residues. Trimming cost V 8 bases and J 7 bases; bases outside gene matches: 12. CDR3 bases: TGTGCCAGCGGCGAGGGGACAGGGGCCTCCTATACGCAGTATTTT. This gives the protein CASGEGTGASYTQYF.

The genes are TRBV19 and TRBJ2-5; 9 bases are a match to TRBD1. With 4 bases clipped from V and 5 bases from J, the junction kept 5 bases outside the gene matches. The CDR3 contains 14 residues. Germline values: CDR1 LNHDA, CDR2 SQIVND (reference sequence). The CDR3 bases are TGTGCCAGTAGTAATACAGGGGGCGGGGAGACCCAGTACTTC. Its translation is CASSNTGGGETQYF.

V is TRBV19 and J is TRBJ1-2; the D is unclear. CDR1 LNHDA and CDR2 SQIVND come from the germline V gene (reference sequence). Trimming removed 4 bases at V and 5 bases at J, with 17 bases between. There are 15 residues in the CDR3. The CDR3 nucleotides are TGTGCCAGTAGTAGCTGGCCCCTATCGAGGTATGGCTACACCTTC. It specifies CASSSWPLSRYGYTF.

This chain uses TRBV4-3 with TRBJ1-3, with D possibly TRBD1 on 5 matching bases. Germline V gene lookup returns CDR1 LGHNA and CDR2 YSLEER. This CDR3 region has 16 residues. Trimming cost V 0 bases and J 2 bases, with 11 bases left between them. The chain's CDR3 is CASSQDRIGAGNTIYF. Written as DNA, the CDR3 is TGCGCCAGCAGCCAAGATCGAATAGGGGCTGGAAACACCATATATTTT.

This chain links TRBV19 with TRBJ1-1; D possibly corresponds to TRBD1 (5 bases). V was clipped by 3 bases and J by 5 bases, with 16 bases between them. This CDR3 has 15 residues. Germline values: CDR1 LNHDA, CDR2 SQIVND (reference sequence). The CDR3 DNA reads as TGTGCCAGTAGTATTACGACCGGGGCTGGAACTGAAGCTTTCTTT. Protein sequence: CASSITTGAGTEAFF.

V usage is TRBV20-1 and J usage is TRBJ2-1; no reliable D call. The CDR3 consists of 11 residues. Germline loops: CDR1 DFQATT, CDR2 SNEGSKA (reference sequence). The V gene lost 5 bases and the J gene lost 7 bases, with 9 bases spanning the gap. DNA for the CDR3: TGCAGTGCTTCCCTGTGGAATGAGCAGTTCTTC. Encoded protein: CSASLWNEQFF.

This clone has just a few counts. The same CDR3 is also encoded by other DNA sequences in this sample. The J gene is TRBJ2-1, the V gene TRBV6-4; D not certain. V was shortened by 2 bases and J by 0 bases, with 2 bases between the two germline ends. The CDR3 is made up of 13 amino acids. Germline V gives CDR1 MRHNA, CDR2 SNTAGT. CDR3 bases: TGTGCCAGCAGTGACGGCTCCTACAATGAGCAGTTCTTC. Translated: CASSDGSYNEQFF.

J is TRBJ2-7 and V is TRBV7-2; 10 bases agree with TRBD2. CDR1 and CDR2 from the germline V gene are SGHTA and FQGNSA. The CDR3 covers 17 residues. Trimming cost V 1 base and J 4 bases; bases outside gene matches: 10. CDR3 sequence (DNA): TGTGCCAGCAGCTTAGAGGGTCTAGCGGGGGCCTTGTACGAGCAGTACTTC. This gives the protein CASSLEGLAGALYEQYF.

The V gene is TRBV28, the J gene TRBJ2-1, with TRBD1 matching over 8 bases. The CDR3 has 15 amino acids. Germline CDR1 reads MDHEN; CDR2 reads SYDVKM. V lost 3 bases and J lost 3; bases outside the gene matches: 4. Here the CDR3 reads CASSFRQGLYNEQFF. The CDR3 bases are TGTGCCAGCAGTTTTAGACAGGGGCTCTACAATGAGCAGTTCTTC.

To note about this clone: Other DNA sequences of this sample code for an identical CDR3. The rearrangement links TRBV5-6 to TRBJ2-1; 8 positions match TRBD1. The germline CDR1 and CDR2 sequences are SGHDT and YYEEEE. The J segment lost 6 bases and the V segment lost 0 bases, leaving 5 bases of the junction unmatched. This CDR3 has 15 amino acids. In DNA, the CDR3 is TGTGCCAGCAGCTTGGGCCCTACAGGGGGCAATGAGCAGTTCTTC. This encodes CASSLGPTGGNEQFF.

The V call is TRBV29-1, the J call TRBJ2-7, with 7 nucleotides matching TRBD1. CDR1 and CDR2 from the germline V gene are SQVTM and ANQGSEA. The CDR3 runs to 13 residues. V shed 1 base and J 3 bases; nucleotides not matched to a gene: 3. CDR3 loop: CSVEGTGDYEQYF. The CDR3 DNA is TGCAGCGTTGAAGGGACAGGTGACTACGAGCAGTACTTC.

This clone was seen a single time. The chain carries TRBV5-1 and TRBJ1-1, with TRBD1 matching over 7 bases. CDR3 length: 15 residues. CDR1 and CDR2 from the germline V gene are SGHRS and YFSETQ. V was pared by 4 bases and J by 6 bases, with 12 bases of the junction left unmatched. The CDR3 protein is CASSPRQGLGSEAFF. DNA for the CDR3: TGCGCCAGCAGCCCCCGACAGGGTTTGGGGTCTGAAGCTTTCTTT.

The rearrangement joins TRBV5-1 to TRBJ1-2; D is undetermined. This CDR3 spans 15 amino acids. The V and J ends lost 0 bases and 6 bases respectively, with 15 bases between them. Germline V gives CDR1 SGHRS, CDR2 YFSETQ. Here the CDR3 reads CASSLAREISNGYTF. In DNA, the CDR3 is TGCGCCAGCAGCTTGGCCCGGGAAATTAGTAATGGCTACACCTTC.